The rows below give T cell receptor beta chains drawn from one sample of a study of T-cell memory formation after mild COVID-19. TCRdb used MiXCR to reprocess the 5' RACE reads, holding one entry per CDR3 protein. The sample has just under 550,000 distinct CDR3 sequences; about a fifth are singletons. Specimen: PBMCs or a T cell subset sorted from them (not recorded which). The receptors stem from an adult woman who had mild COVID-19 (a few samples of this study predate the infection). Cell type and time point are not known. CDR3s include the opening cysteine and the closing phenylalanine or tryptophan. D genes are given only for firm matches. A clone size is listed for some rows: how often the clone was seen (once, few, many), or a class if it is expanded.

TRBV6-5	.	TRBJ2-2	.	TGTGCCAGCAGACACCCCGCGCTGGAGGACACCGGGGAGCTGTTTTTT	CASRHPALEDTGELFF
TRBV7-6	TRBD2	TRBJ2-1	few	TGTGCCAGCAGCCCGCATCTGCGGGGGGGTTCCTACAATGAGCAGTTCTTC	CASSPHLRGGSYNEQFF
TRBV12-3/TRBV12-4	.	TRBJ2-4	.	TGTGCCAGCAGTTTTTCCGTCGGGGTGGGGATTCTAGCCAAAAACATTCAGTACTTC	CASSFSVGVGILAKNIQYF
TRBV5-5	.	TRBJ2-5	few	TGTGCCAGCAGCCTACAGGCGCGGGGAATTGAAGAGACCCAGTACTTC	CASSLQARGIEETQYF
TRBV3-1	.	TRBJ2-7	.	TGTGCCAGCAGTGCAGGGTTTGTGGCCTACGAGCAGTACTTC	CASSAGFVAYEQYF
TRBV3-1	.	TRBJ2-1	few	TGTGCCAGCAGCCAAGACCAGGGGGGGATACGCAATGAGCAGTTCTTC	CASSQDQGGIRNEQFF
TRBV25-1	TRBD1	TRBJ2-7	.	TGTGCCAGCAGTGAAAGTCGCCGCGGGACAGGGGGTTACGAGCAGTACTTC	CASSESRRGTGGYEQYF
TRBV27	TRBD1	TRBJ2-7	few	TGTGCCAGCAGTACCCGGGACAGCTCCTACGAGCAGTACTTC	CASSTRDSSYEQYF
TRBV18	.	TRBJ2-5	.	TGTGCCAGCTCCCCCAGTGTGGAGACCCAGTACTTC	CASSPSVETQYF
TRBV7-8	TRBD2	TRBJ2-5	.	TGTGCCAGCAGCCATAGGGGGCGAAGGACTAGCGGCTCCAAGGAGACCCAGTACTTC	CASSHRGRRTSGSKETQYF
TRBV13	.	TRBJ2-3	few	TGTGCCAGCAGCTCCGACCATGAGCGAGGGAGTCGTACAGATACGCAGTATTTT	CASSSDHERGSRTDTQYF
TRBV9	.	TRBJ1-2	few	TGTGCCAGCAGCGTAGAGGTTGGGAACGGCTACACCTTC	CASSVEVGNGYTF
TRBV29-1	TRBD1	TRBJ2-1	few	TGCAGCGTTGAGGGGGACAGGGTATCCTACAATGAGCAGTTCTTC	CSVEGDRVSYNEQFF
TRBV5-6	.	TRBJ2-1	.	TGTGCCAGCAGCTCGATCCTTTCTGGGAACAATGAGCAGTTCTTC	CASSSILSGNNEQFF
TRBV20-1	.	TRBJ2-1	.	TGCAGTGCTAGAGCCCTAGATCTCGGACGATCTGAGCAGTTCTTC	CSARALDLGRSEQFF
TRBV7-9	.	TRBJ2-4	.	TGTGCCAGCAGCTTAGGGCAGTTCCTAGCCAAAAACATTCAGTACTTC	CASSLGQFLAKNIQYF
TRBV4-1	TRBD1	TRBJ1-1	.	TGCGCCAGCAGCCACAGGACAGGGAGGGACACTGAAGCTTTCTTT	CASSHRTGRDTEAFF
TRBV7-9	TRBD1	TRBJ1-2	few	TGTGCCAGCCCCCCGCAAGGGACAGGGAATGGCTACACCTTC	CASPPQGTGNGYTF
TRBV6-4	TRBD2	TRBJ2-1	few	TGTGCCAGCAGTGCGGGAGGCGGGAGTGGAGGAATGGAACAGTTCTTC	CASSAGGGSGGMEQFF
TRBV20-1	.	TRBJ2-1	few	TGCAGTGGAAGGACATCGGGGTACAATGAGCAGTTCTTC	CSGRTSGYNEQFF
TRBV12-3/TRBV12-4	.	TRBJ2-5	.	TGTGCCAGCAGTGCCGGGACTCAGGCCTCGGAGACCCAGTACTTC	CASSAGTQASETQYF
TRBV4-1	.	TRBJ1-1	.	TGCGCCAGCAGCTCGGGGAGGACACTCAACACTGAAGCTTTCTTT	CASSSGRTLNTEAFF
TRBV5-5	TRBD2	TRBJ2-1	.	TGTGCCAGCAGCCCTACCTCAGCGGGAGGCAATGAGCAGTTCTTC	CASSPTSAGGNEQFF
TRBV12-3/TRBV12-4	TRBD2	TRBJ2-3	few	TGTGCCAGCAGTTTTGACCCCTTCGGGGGTCAGGGGACTAGCGGCACAGATACGCAGTATTTT	CASSFDPFGGQGTSGTDTQYF
TRBV7-9	.	TRBJ2-5	few	TGTGCCAGCAGCCGACGTGGTAGGGGCGGTGAGACCCAGTACTTC	CASSRRGRGGETQYF
TRBV7-8	.	TRBJ1-2	.	TGTGCCAGCAGCTTATTAAACGCGGGGGGCTACACCTTC	CASSLLNAGGYTF
TRBV12-3/TRBV12-4	TRBD2	TRBJ2-2	.	TGTGCCAGCAGTTTCGTTCTAGCGGCTCGGGTCGGGGAGCTGTTTTTT	CASSFVLAARVGELFF
TRBV5-1	TRBD1	TRBJ2-7	many	TGTGCCAGCAGCTCCGGGACAGGGTCCTACGAGCAGTACTTC	CASSSGTGSYEQYF
TRBV24-1	TRBD1	TRBJ1-2	.	TGTGCCACCAGTGATTCTGGGTACAGGGGCGAGTCTAACTATGGCTACACCTTC	CATSDSGYRGESNYGYTF
TRBV9	TRBD1	TRBJ1-2	.	TGTGCCAGCAGCGTAGCCACAATCCCCGGGACAGGGGGCCATGGCTACACCTTC	CASSVATIPGTGGHGYTF
TRBV10-3	.	TRBJ2-3	.	TGTGCCATCAATTCAGGGGCAGATACGCAGTATTTT	CAINSGADTQYF
TRBV29-1	TRBD1	TRBJ2-1	.	TGCAGCGTTGAAAGGGAGAGCCTCGGGACAGGGATTTATGAGCAGTTCTTC	CSVERESLGTGIYEQFF
TRBV13	TRBD2	TRBJ2-7	.	TGTGCCAGCAGCCGGGGAGGAGCGGGAGAATACGAGCAGTACTTC	CASSRGGAGEYEQYF
TRBV6-4	TRBD2	TRBJ2-1	few	TGTGCCAGCAGTGACTCACCGGGGGGGGGTTACAATGAGCAGTTCTTC	CASSDSPGGGYNEQFF
TRBV12-3/TRBV12-4	.	TRBJ2-2	.	TGTGCCAGCAGTTTATTCGGCCTAGATAAGGGGGAGCTGTTTTTT	CASSLFGLDKGELFF
TRBV10-3	.	TRBJ2-3	.	TGTGCCATCAGTGGGGGGAGTACGCAGTATTTT	CAISGGSTQYF
TRBV7-3	.	TRBJ2-3	few	TGTGCCAGCAGCATTCTCGACACAGATACGCAGTATTTT	CASSILDTDTQYF
TRBV9	.	TRBJ2-4	.	TGTGCCAGCAGCCCACGCGGGGGCCAAGCCAAAAACATTCAGTACTTC	CASSPRGGQAKNIQYF